The 20 T cell receptor beta chains reported below all come from one sample, sequenced in a study of cytomegalovirus exposure and HLA in healthy donors. PCR primers comprised 60 Vbeta and 13 Jbeta primers. Sequencing was performed with immunoSEQ multiplex PCR; in TCRdb, only in-frame clones are kept and a portion is missing. This sample has about 160,000 clones, with about three quarters found just once. The sequencing input was PBMCs. The receptors stem from a female donor in good health and CMV-seronegative.

This clone has a handful of counts. The V and J genes are TRBV2 and TRBJ2-6, with TRBD1 matching 11 bases. V trimming: 7 bases; J trimming: 1 base; junction bases outside the gene matches: 6. The CDR3 runs 17 residues. Germline CDR1 SNHLY, CDR2 FYNNEI. The CDR3 sequence is CASTLDRGLSGANVLTF. CDR3 DNA: TGTGCCAGCACTTTGGACAGGGGGCTTTCTGGGGCCAACGTCCTGACTTTC. Drawing the rest from reference TRBV2 and TRBJ2-6, the complete variable domain is EPEVTQTPSHQVTQMGQEVILRCVPISNHLYFYWYRQILGQKVEFLVSFYNNEISEKSEIFDDQFSVERPDGSNFTLKIRSTKLEDSAMYFCASTLDRGLSGANVLTFGAGSRLTVL.

This chain links TRBV2 with TRBJ1-2, with D perhaps TRBD1 (6 bases). Per germline, CDR1 SNHLY and CDR2 FYNNEI. CDR3 length: 14 amino acids. Trimming removed 6 bases from V and 4 bases from J, with 15 bases in between. The CDR3: CASRERTALYGYTF. CDR3 sequence (DNA): TGTGCCAGCAGGGAACGGACAGCGCTCTATGGCTACACCTTC.

This clone was observed once. CDR3 in DNA: TGTGCCTGGAGTGGACAGGGGAGCACTGAAGCTTTCTTT. This gives the protein CAWSGQGSTEAFF. The chain employs TRBV30 and TRBJ1-1; 8 nucleotides align to TRBD1. Trimming took 1 base from V and 4 from J; bases not matched to a gene: 2. There are 13 residues in the CDR3. Per the germline V gene, CDR1 is GTSNPN and CDR2 is SVGIG (reference sequence).

This clone was observed once. One junction end disagrees with the germline gene, perhaps due to a read error. The chain combines TRBV7-9 with TRBJ1-1; the match to TRBD1 covers 9 bases. In germline, CDR1 is SEHNR, CDR2 FQNEAQ (reference sequence). The CDR3 runs to 15 residues. The CDR3 DNA reads as TGTTCCAGCAGCTCCAACAGGGGGCTGAACACTGAAGCTTTCTTT. This encodes CSSSSNRGLNTEAFF.

The rearrangement joins TRBV30 to TRBJ2-5, with TRBD2 matching over 11 bases. The V gene end was trimmed by 2 bases and the J gene end by 5 bases; junction bases not matched to a gene: 10. The CDR3 runs to 16 residues. From germline, CDR1 is GTSNPN and CDR2 SVGIG (reference sequence). CDR3: CAWSPMTSGVRETQYF. The CDR3 DNA is TGTGCCTGGAGTCCTATGACTAGCGGGGTGAGGGAGACCCAGTACTTC.

V gene TRBV19 combines with J gene TRBJ1-5; D possibly corresponds to TRBD1 (6 bases). The CDR3 has 16 amino acids. Germline V gives CDR1 LNHDA, CDR2 SQIVND (reference sequence). V was pared by 7 bases and J by 4 bases, with 20 bases between. The CDR3 DNA reads TGTGCCAGTAACACCCCGGGGGGGGCGAGTAATCAGCCCCAGCATTTT. It codes for CASNTPGGASNQPQHF. Variable domain in full (rest from reference TRBV19 and TRBJ1-5): DGGITQSPKYLFRKEGQNVTLSCEQNLNHDAMYWYRQDPGQGLRLIYYSQIVNDFQKGDIAEGYSVSREKKESFPLTVTSAQKNPTAFYLCASNTPGGASNQPQHFGDGTRLSIL.

This chain connects TRBV5-1 to TRBJ2-7, with 10 bases identical to TRBD1. The CDR3 totals 13 residues. Germline assignment: CDR1 SGHRS and CDR2 YFSETQ. The V gene end was trimmed by 7 bases and the J gene end by 3 bases; junction bases not matched to a gene: 4. CDR3 loop: CASGTGDSYEQYF. In nucleotides, the CDR3 is TGCGCCAGCGGGACAGGGGACAGCTACGAGCAGTACTTC.

V is TRBV5-1 and J is TRBJ1-1; D gene unclear. Germline CDR1 and CDR2: SGHRS and YFSETQ. The ends were cut back, 5 bases at V and 3 bases at J, with 17 bases in the middle. CDR3 length equals 15 residues. DNA of the CDR3: TGCGCCAGCAGTTTGATGCGGATGGCGGACACTGAAGCTTTCTTT. Amino acid sequence: CASSLMRMADTEAFF. Full variable domain (missing parts from reference TRBV5-1 and TRBJ1-1): KAGVTQTPRYLIKTRGQQVTLSCSPISGHRSVSWYQQTPGQGLQFLFEYFSETQRNKGNFPGRFSGRQFSNSRSEMNVSTLELGDSALYLCASSLMRMADTEAFFGQGTRLTVV.

The V call is TRBV2, the J call TRBJ1-6; D possibly corresponds to TRBD1 (6 bases). In germline, CDR1 is SNHLY, CDR2 FYNNEI. The CDR3 covers 15 residues. V lost 2 bases and J 5 bases, leaving 10 bases between the germline ends. Here the CDR3 DNA reads TGTGCCAGCAGTGAATACAGGGTGAATAATTCACCCCTCCACTTT. The encoded protein is CASSEYRVNNSPLHF.

The gene calls are TRBV5-1 and TRBJ2-1; D unresolved. This CDR3 is built from 14 residues. V lost 2 bases and J lost 0, with 6 bases in between. CDR1 is SGHRS and CDR2 is YFSETQ in the germline V gene. CDR3 nucleotides: TGCGCCAGCAGCTTATCGGGCTCCTACAATGAGCAGTTCTTC. Amino acid sequence: CASSLSGSYNEQFF.

This chain uses TRBV5-3 with TRBJ2-1; a possible D gene is TRBD2 (5 bases). TRBV5-3 is labeled an ORF, and its function is uncertain. Trimming cost V 0 bases and J 6 bases, with 13 bases left between them. The CDR3 length is 15 residues. The CDR3 here is CARSLATRAGNEQFF. The CDR3 region has the DNA TGTGCCAGAAGCTTGGCGACGAGGGCAGGCAATGAGCAGTTCTTC.

This chain links TRBV2 with TRBJ1-4; 9 bases align to TRBD1. Trimming cost V 6 bases and J 3 bases; bases outside gene matches: 11. Looked up from germline, CDR1 is SNHLY and CDR2 is FYNNEI. The CDR3 is 17 residues long. The CDR3 DNA is TGTGCCAGCAGCCCTCCCCCGGACAGGGGTCCTAATGAAAAACTGTTTTTT. Protein product: CASSPPPDRGPNEKLFF.

DNA of the CDR3: TGTGCCAGCAGACCCTCAGGGGGAACGGGCTACACCTTC. Translation gives CASRPSGGTGYTF. The rearrangement joins TRBV6-5 to TRBJ1-2; 7 bases align to TRBD1. Germline V gives CDR1 MNHEY, CDR2 SVGAGI. The CDR3 covers 13 residues. With 6 bases clipped from V and 8 bases from J, the junction kept 9 bases outside the gene matches.

The V call is TRBV21-1, the J call TRBJ1-1; the table's TRBD1 call for D was not verified on the DNA. TRBV21-1 is shown as a pseudogene. This CDR3 contains 18 residues. CDR3 in amino acids: CASSPPPGQGYVNTEAFF. CDR3 coding DNA: TGTGCCAGCAGCCCCCCTCCGGGACAGGGGTATGTGAACACTGAAGCTTTCTTT.

This chain uses TRBV6-1 with TRBJ2-5; 7 bases line up with TRBD2. V was clipped by 5 bases and J by 4 bases; unmatched bases: 4. This CDR3 is 13 amino acids long. Germline V gene data show CDR1 as MNHNS and CDR2 as SASEGT. CDR3 protein: CASSSGVRETQYF. The CDR3 DNA is TGTGCCAGCAGTAGCGGGGTCCGAGAGACCCAGTACTTC.

In its sample, this clone was seen once. The J gene is TRBJ2-3, the V gene TRBV2, with a possible D match to TRBD2 (5 bases). Per germline, CDR1 SNHLY and CDR2 FYNNEI. The CDR3 runs to 15 residues. V shed 6 bases and J shed 0 bases, with 13 bases lying between them. CDR3 nucleotide sequence: TGTGCCAGCAGCCCGGGGTATTCGAGCACAGATACGCAGTATTTT. Translating gives CASSPGYSSTDTQYF.

This chain links TRBV7-8 with TRBJ2-7; 11 nucleotides align to TRBD2. CDR1 is SGHVS and CDR2 is FQNEAQ in the germline V gene. After removal of 9 bases from V and 2 bases from J, the junction contained 6 bases not matched to a gene. This CDR3 comprises 14 residues. The CDR3 reads CASTLAGGPYEQYF. The CDR3 nucleotides read TGTGCCAGTACTCTAGCGGGAGGACCCTACGAGCAGTACTTC.

As concerns this clone: Distinct nucleotide sequences in the sample also encode this CDR3. This chain links TRBV5-1 with TRBJ1-1, with TRBD1 matching over 7 bases. J was trimmed by 4 bases and V by 4 bases; bases with no gene match: 10. The CDR3 contains 15 residues. Germline CDR1 and CDR2: SGHRS and YFSETQ. The CDR3 region is CASSLTRGLSTEAFF. CDR3 nucleotides: TGCGCCAGCAGCCTGACTAGGGGGCTCAGCACTGAAGCTTTCTTT.

This chain links TRBV25-1 with TRBJ2-2; 11 nucleotides match TRBD1. The CDR3 covers 16 residues. The germline gives CDR1 MGHDK, CDR2 SYGVNS. The junction had 4 bases not matched to a gene; V was cut back by 3 bases and J by 4 bases. The CDR3 region is CASSESGTGGTGELFF. CDR3 bases: TGTGCCAGCAGTGAGTCGGGGACAGGGGGCACCGGGGAGCTGTTTTTT.

As to this clone: Other DNA sequences in the same sample also yield this CDR3. The chain is built from TRBV30 and TRBJ1-5; no clear D. Germline CDR1 is GTSNPN and CDR2 is SVGIG (reference sequence). Trimming removed 1 base from V and 4 bases from J, with 8 bases in between. CDR3 length equals 13 residues. CDR3 nucleotides: TGTGCCTGGAGTGGACGGGATAATCAGCCCCAGCATTTT. Translated: CAWSGRDNQPQHF.